This T cell receptor beta chain was sequenced for a study of OX40 agonist ivuxolimab in advanced cancers. Study results and caveats: Some nonresponders additionally presented with little normalized T-cell clonal expansion. CD4+ and CD8+ blood T cells expanded clonally by week 6 at 0.1 to 3.0 mg/kg.

The protocol was immunoSEQ multiplex PCR, while the TCRdb copy is restricted to in-frame clones and leaves out a portion. The repertoire holds tens of thousands of clones, about 90% seen once, with approximately 2.6% in the top ten. Blood samples were obtained at baseline, cycle 4 day 1, and cycle 7 day 1. Concerning this clone: Its cognate antigen is unknown.

Germline V gives CDR1 MNHNS, CDR2 SASEGT. This CDR3 region has 15 residues. Between the trimmed V and J ends, which lost 1 base and 4 bases, there was a span of 13 bases. The source material was CD4+ or CD8+ T cells sorted from blood, sampled in a trial of the OX40 agonist ivuxolimab. The chain joins TRBV6-1 to TRBJ1-2, with D possibly TRBD1 on 6 matching bases. The TCR was taken from an adult with an advanced solid tumor such as melanoma, head and neck, liver or kidney cancer. The CDR3 sequence is CASSEESGGGYGYTF. The CDR3, as DNA: TGTGCCAGCAGTGAAGAGTCGGGGGGCGGCTATGGCTACACCTTC.